One T cell receptor (beta chain) is described in this entry. TCRdb keeps only in-frame clones here, not all; method: immunoSEQ multiplex PCR. The data contain about 480,000 clones, about 80% of them seen just once; the ten biggest clones take up around an eighth. The data originate from a study of shared clonotypes between healthy human individuals. The TCR was taken from a woman between 35 and 50 years old in good health. Some clones in this sample may be carry-over from other donors' samples. The specimen was PBMCs.

As DNA, the CDR3 is TGTGCCAGCAGCCCCGGACAGGGGGAATGGCCCCAGCATTTT. This translates into CASSPGQGEWPQHF. The chain has TRBV5-8 and TRBJ1-5; 10 nucleotides match TRBD1. V shed 4 bases, J shed 9 bases, and the junction held 7 bases outside the gene matches. Germline CDR1 and CDR2: SGHTS and YDEGEE. CDR3 length: 14 amino acids.